This is a list of T cell receptor beta chains from one sample in a study of PD-1 blockade in classical Hodgkin lymphoma. Clones were read by immunoSEQ multiplex PCR, and TCRdb kept only the in-frame ones, dropping some. Here the sample spans tens of thousands of clones, approximately 80% being singletons. The sequenced sample was CD4+ T cells from blood, obtained before the fourth cycle of nivolumab. The receptors originated from a human donor with classical Hodgkin lymphoma. Both conserved end residues are part of each CDR3. The D gene is left open where the match is weak. Clone size is not always given. Where it is, it says once, few, many or a class for expanded clones.

TRBV5-1	TRBJ1-1	.	once	CASSIPPGGVPNTEAFF	TGCGCCAGCAGCATACCCCCCGGGGGGGTGCCGAATACTGAAGCTTTCTTT
TRBV29-1	TRBJ2-5	.	.	CSPLWSETQYF	TGCAGCCCCTTGTGGTCAGAGACCCAGTACTTC
TRBV2	TRBJ1-5	TRBD1	few	CASSVRDRGGNQPQHF	TGTGCCAGCAGTGTCCGGGACAGGGGAGGGAATCAGCCCCAGCATTTT
TRBV5-1	TRBJ1-4	TRBD1	once	CASCRTGQLNEKLFF	TGCGCCAGCTGCCGGACAGGACAACTTAATGAAAAACTGTTTTTT
TRBV5-4	TRBJ1-1	.	once	CASSLGQYTEAFF	TGTGCCAGCAGCTTGGGGCAGTACACTGAAGCTTTCTTT
TRBV19	TRBJ1-2	TRBD1	.	CASSTPGQNYGYTF	TGTGCCAGTTCTACTCCGGGACAGAACTATGGCTACACCTTC
TRBV5-1	TRBJ2-1	.	.	CATKMDTNLGNEQFF	TGCGCCACTAAGATGGACACCAACCTGGGGAATGAGCAGTTCTTC
TRBV7-2	TRBJ1-4	TRBD1	few	CASSAQDRRGKLFF	TGTGCCAGCAGCGCCCAGGACAGGAGGGGAAAACTGTTTTTT
TRBV5-1	TRBJ2-5	.	.	CASRREVQETQYF	TGCGCCAGCCGCAGGGAGGTACAAGAGACCCAGTACTTC
TRBV4-2	TRBJ2-3	.	few	CASSPPLPTTDTQYF	TGTGCCAGCAGCCCCCCTCTGCCCACCACAGATACGCAGTATTTT
TRBV5-1	TRBJ1-2	.	.	CASSLAPTDWGYTF	TGCGCCAGCAGCTTGGCCCCGACAGATTGGGGCTACACCTTC
TRBV7-9	TRBJ1-6	TRBD1	few	CASSPGQAGSPLHF	TGTGCCAGCAGCCCCGGACAGGCAGGCTCACCCCTCCACTTT